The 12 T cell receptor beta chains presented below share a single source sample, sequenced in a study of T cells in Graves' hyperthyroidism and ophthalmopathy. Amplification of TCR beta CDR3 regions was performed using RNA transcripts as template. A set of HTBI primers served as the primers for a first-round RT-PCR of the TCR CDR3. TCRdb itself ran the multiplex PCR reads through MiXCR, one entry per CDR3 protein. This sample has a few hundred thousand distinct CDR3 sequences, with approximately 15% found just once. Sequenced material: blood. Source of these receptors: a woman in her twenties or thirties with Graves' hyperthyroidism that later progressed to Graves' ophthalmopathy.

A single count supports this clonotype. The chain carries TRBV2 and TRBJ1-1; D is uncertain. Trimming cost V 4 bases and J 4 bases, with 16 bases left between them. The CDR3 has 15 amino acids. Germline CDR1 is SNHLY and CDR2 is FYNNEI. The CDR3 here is CASSATGRRPTEAFF. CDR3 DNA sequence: TGTGCCAGCAGTGCAACCGGACGGCGTCCCACTGAAGCTTTCTTT.

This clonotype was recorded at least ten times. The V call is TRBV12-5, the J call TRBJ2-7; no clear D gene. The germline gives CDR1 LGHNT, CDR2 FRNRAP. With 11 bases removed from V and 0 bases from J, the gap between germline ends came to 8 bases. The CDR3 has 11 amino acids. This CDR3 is CASMISYEQYF. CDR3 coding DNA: TGTGCTTCGATGATCTCCTACGAGCAGTACTTC.

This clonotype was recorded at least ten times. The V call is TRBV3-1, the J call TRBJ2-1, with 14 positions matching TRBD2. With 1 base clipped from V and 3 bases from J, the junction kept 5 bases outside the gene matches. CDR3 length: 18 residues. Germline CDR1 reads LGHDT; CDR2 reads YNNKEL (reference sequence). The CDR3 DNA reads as TGTGCCAGCAGCCAAGTCCCGGGACTAGCGGGAGACTACAATGAGCAGTTCTTC. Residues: CASSQVPGLAGDYNEQFF.

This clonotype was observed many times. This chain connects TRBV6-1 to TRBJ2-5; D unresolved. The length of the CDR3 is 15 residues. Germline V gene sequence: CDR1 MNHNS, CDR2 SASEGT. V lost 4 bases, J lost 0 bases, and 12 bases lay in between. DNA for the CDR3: TGTGCCAGCAGTGTGCAGGCGTTGTACCAAGAGACCCAGTACTTC. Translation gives CASSVQALYQETQYF.

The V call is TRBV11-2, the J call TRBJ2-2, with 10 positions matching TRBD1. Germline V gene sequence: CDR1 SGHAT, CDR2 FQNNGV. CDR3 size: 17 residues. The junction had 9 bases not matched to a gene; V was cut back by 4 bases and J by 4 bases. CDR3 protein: CASSSLTGTGVTGELFF. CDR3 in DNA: TGTGCCAGCAGCTCCCTAACCGGGACAGGGGTCACCGGGGAGCTGTTTTTT.

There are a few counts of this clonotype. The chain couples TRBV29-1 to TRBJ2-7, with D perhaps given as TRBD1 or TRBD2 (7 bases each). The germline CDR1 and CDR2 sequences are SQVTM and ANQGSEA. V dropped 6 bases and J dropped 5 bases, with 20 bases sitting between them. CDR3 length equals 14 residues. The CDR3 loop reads CSVDTGAGAHEQYF. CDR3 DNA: TGCAGCGTAGATACAGGGGCGGGGGCGCACGAGCAGTACTTC.

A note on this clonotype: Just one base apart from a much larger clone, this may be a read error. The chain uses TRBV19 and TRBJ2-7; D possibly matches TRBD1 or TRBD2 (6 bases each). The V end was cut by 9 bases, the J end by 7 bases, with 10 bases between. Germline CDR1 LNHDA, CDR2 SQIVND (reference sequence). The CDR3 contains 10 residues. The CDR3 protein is CASQGTEQYF. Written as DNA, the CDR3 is TGTGCCAGCCAGGGGACTGAGCAGTACTTC.

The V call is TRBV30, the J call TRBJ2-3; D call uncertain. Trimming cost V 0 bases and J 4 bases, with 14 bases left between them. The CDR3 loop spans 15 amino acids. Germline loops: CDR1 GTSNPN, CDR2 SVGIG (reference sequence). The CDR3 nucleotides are TGTGCCTGGAGTGTCTCAAGCTTTGGAGCAGATACGCAGTATTTT. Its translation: CAWSVSSFGADTQYF.

The CDR3, as DNA: TGTGCCAGCAGTGACACCCCCTATCACCAAGAGACCCAGTACTTC. Protein sequence: CASSDTPYHQETQYF. The chain is built from TRBV6-2 or TRBV6-3 and TRBJ2-5, with D unresolved. Trimming removed 5 bases from V and 0 bases from J, with 13 bases in between. The germline V gene has CDR1 MNHEY and CDR2 SVGEGT. The CDR3 has 15 residues.

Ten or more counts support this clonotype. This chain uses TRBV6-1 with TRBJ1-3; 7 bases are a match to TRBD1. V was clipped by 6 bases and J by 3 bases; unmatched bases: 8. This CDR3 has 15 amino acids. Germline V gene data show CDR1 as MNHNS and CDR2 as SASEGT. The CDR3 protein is CASRKEGAIGNTIYF. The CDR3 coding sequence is TGTGCCAGCAGAAAAGAGGGGGCGATTGGAAACACCATATATTTT.

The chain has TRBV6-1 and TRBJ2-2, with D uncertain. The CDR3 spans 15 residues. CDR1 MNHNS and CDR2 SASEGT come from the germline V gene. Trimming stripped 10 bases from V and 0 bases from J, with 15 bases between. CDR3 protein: CANLRLRSNTGELFF. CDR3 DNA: TGTGCCAACTTACGACTTAGATCGAACACCGGGGAGCTGTTTTTT.

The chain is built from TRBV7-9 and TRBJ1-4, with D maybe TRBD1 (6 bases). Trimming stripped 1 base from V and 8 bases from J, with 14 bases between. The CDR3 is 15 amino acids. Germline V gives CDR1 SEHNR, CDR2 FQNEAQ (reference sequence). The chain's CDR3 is CASSLEAGGGEKLFF. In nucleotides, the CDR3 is TGTGCCAGCAGCTTAGAGGCCGGAGGGGGGGAAAAACTGTTTTTT.